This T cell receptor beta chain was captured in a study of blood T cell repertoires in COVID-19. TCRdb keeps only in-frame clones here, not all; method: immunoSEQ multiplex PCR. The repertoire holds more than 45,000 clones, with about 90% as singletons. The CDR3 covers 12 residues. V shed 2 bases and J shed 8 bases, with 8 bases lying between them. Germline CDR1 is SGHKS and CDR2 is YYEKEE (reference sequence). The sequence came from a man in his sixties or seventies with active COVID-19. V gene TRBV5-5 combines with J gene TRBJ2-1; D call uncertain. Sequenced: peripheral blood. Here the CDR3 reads CASSFNLDEQFF. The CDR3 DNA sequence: TGTGCCAGCAGCTTTAATCTAGATGAGCAGTTCTTC.